This T cell receptor (beta chain) was identified during a study of beta chain features in type 1 diabetes. The ends lost 2 bases at V and 3 bases at J; junction bases unmatched: 7. CDR3 length equals 15 residues. Looked up from germline, CDR1 is LGHNA and CDR2 is YSLEER. As concerns this clone: Its target is unknown.

Study observations and caveats: In all four CD4+ subsets, TCRB CDR3 length was significantly, moderately reduced in type 1 diabetes.

The study reverse transcribed the entire isolated RNA, so it sequenced expressed TCRB transcripts. TCRdb keeps only in-frame clones here, not all; method: immunoSEQ multiplex PCR. This table has about 160,000 clones, approximately 9% appearing once. The sample taken for sequencing was central memory CD4+ T cells from blood. The receptor's source is a young woman with type 1 diabetes. This sequence joins TRBV4-3 and TRBJ2-7, with 7 bases matching TRBD1. The CDR3 bases are TGCGCCAGCAGCCAATTACCACAGGGGCACTACGAGCAGTACTTC. It specifies CASSQLPQGHYEQYF.